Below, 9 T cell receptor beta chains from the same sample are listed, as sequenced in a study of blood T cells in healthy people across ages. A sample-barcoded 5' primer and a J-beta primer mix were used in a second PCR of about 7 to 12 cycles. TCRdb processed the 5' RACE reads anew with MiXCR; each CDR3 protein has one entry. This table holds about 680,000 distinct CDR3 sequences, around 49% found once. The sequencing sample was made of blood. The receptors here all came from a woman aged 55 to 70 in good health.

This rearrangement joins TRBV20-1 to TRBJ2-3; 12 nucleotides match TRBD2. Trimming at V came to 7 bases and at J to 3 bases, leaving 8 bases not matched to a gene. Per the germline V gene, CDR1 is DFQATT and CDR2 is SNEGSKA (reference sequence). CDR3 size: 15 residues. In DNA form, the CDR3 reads TGCAGTGTCGGACGACTAGCGGGAGAGACAGATACGCAGTATTTT. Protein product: CSVGRLAGETDTQYF.

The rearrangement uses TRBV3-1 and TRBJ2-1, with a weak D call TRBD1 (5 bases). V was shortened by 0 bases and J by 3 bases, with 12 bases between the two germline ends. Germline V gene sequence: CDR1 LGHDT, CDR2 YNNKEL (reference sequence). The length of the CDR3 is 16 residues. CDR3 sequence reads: CASSQDGQGHYNEQFF. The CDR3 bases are TGTGCCAGCAGCCAAGATGGCCAGGGCCACTACAATGAGCAGTTCTTC.

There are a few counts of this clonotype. The CDR3: CASTLLSSGKGYTF. CDR3 bases: TGTGCCAGCACCCTGTTGTCATCGGGTAAAGGCTACACCTTC. The chain recombines TRBV6-1 with TRBJ1-2; D gene uncertain. Trimming took off 7 bases at V and 8 bases at J, with 20 bases between the two ends. The CDR3 extends over 14 amino acids. Germline lookup yields CDR1 MNHNS and CDR2 SASEGT.

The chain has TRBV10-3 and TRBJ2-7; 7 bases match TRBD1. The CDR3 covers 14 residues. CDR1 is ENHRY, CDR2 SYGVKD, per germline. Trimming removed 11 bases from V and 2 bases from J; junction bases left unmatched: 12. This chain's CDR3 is CAFNDPGTAYEQYF. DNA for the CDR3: TGTGCCTTCAACGACCCAGGGACAGCCTACGAGCAGTACTTC.

This CDR3 reads CASSYSARGLGNEQYF. For the CDR3, the DNA is TGTGCCAGCAGTTACTCAGCCAGGGGCCTGGGAAATGAGCAGTACTTC. The V gene is TRBV6-5, the J gene TRBJ2-5, with D possibly TRBD1 on 6 matching bases. Germline lookup yields CDR1 MNHEY and CDR2 SVGAGI. Deletions cut 0 bases from V and 11 bases from J, with 22 bases between. The length of the CDR3 is 16 residues.

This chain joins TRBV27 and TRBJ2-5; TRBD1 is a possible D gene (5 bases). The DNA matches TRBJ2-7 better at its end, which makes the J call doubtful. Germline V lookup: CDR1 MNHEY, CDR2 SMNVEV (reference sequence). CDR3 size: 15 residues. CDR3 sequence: CASSLVYSQGHEQYF. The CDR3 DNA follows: TGTGCCAGCAGTTTAGTGTACAGCCAGGGCCACGAGCAGTACTTC.

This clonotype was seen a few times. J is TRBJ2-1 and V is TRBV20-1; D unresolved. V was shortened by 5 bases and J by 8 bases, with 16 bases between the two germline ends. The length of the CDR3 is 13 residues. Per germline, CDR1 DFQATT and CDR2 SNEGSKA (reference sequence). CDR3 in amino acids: CSASFLDQYEQFF. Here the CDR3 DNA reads TGCAGTGCTTCCTTTCTAGACCAGTATGAGCAGTTCTTC.

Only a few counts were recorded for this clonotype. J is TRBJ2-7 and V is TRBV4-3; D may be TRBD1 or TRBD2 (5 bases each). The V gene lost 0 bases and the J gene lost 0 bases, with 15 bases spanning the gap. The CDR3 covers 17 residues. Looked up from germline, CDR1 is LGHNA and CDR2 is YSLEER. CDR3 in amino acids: CASSQDRDGVSSYEQYF. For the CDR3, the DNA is TGCGCCAGCAGCCAAGATCGGGACGGCGTCAGCTCCTACGAGCAGTACTTC.

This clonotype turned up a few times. CDR3 in DNA: TGTGCCACCAGTGAGGAATCGGGACGTAAAAACAATGAGCAGTTCTTC. It yields the protein CATSEESGRKNNEQFF. The chain couples TRBV24-1 to TRBJ2-1, with D possibly called TRBD1 or TRBD2 (5 bases each). The ends were cut back, 4 bases at V and 5 bases at J, with 17 bases in the middle. Germline CDR1 KGHDR, CDR2 SFDVKD. This CDR3 spans 16 amino acids.